This is a list of T cell receptor beta chains from one sample in a study of T-cell memory formation after mild COVID-19. One entry per CDR3 protein results from TCRdb running MiXCR on the 5' RACE reads. The table lists fewer than 650,000 distinct CDR3 sequences, roughly a fifth of them singletons. Sequencing was done on a sample of PBMCs or a T cell subset sorted from them (not recorded which). Every receptor here comes from an adult woman who had mild COVID-19 (a few samples of this study predate the infection). Cell type and time point are not known. CDR3s include the opening cysteine and the closing phenylalanine or tryptophan. The order of the fields is J gene, clone size, V gene, CDR3 length, D gene, CDR3 protein, CDR3 DNA. A D gene is named only where the DNA matches it firmly. Size values are once, few and many counts, or a class for expanded clones, and some rows have none.

j_gene: TRBJ1-1
abundance: many
v_gene: TRBV9
len: 12
d_gene: .
CDR3aa: CASSVGGTEAFF
CDR3nt: TGTGCCAGCAGCGTAGGGGGGACTGAAGCTTTCTTT

j_gene: TRBJ1-5
abundance: .
v_gene: TRBV15
len: 13
d_gene: .
CDR3aa: CATHTGRNQPQHF
CDR3nt: TGTGCCACCCACACGGGGCGTAATCAGCCCCAGCATTTT

j_gene: TRBJ2-7
abundance: few
v_gene: TRBV12-3/TRBV12-4
len: 14
d_gene: TRBD1
CDR3aa: CASSPYRGRDEQYF
CDR3nt: TGTGCCAGCAGCCCGTACAGGGGGAGAGACGAGCAGTACTTC

j_gene: TRBJ2-1
abundance: .
v_gene: TRBV5-1
len: 16
d_gene: .
CDR3aa: CASSLVRRQTYNEQFF
CDR3nt: TGCGCCAGCAGCTTGGTTAGGAGGCAGACCTACAATGAGCAGTTCTTC

j_gene: TRBJ1-2
abundance: few
v_gene: TRBV5-1
len: 12
d_gene: .
CDR3aa: CASSFAGSGYTF
CDR3nt: TGCGCCAGCAGCTTTGCAGGAAGCGGCTACACCTTC

j_gene: TRBJ1-5
abundance: few
v_gene: TRBV5-1
len: 15
d_gene: TRBD1
CDR3aa: CASSLSGQSNQPQHF
CDR3nt: TGCGCCAGCAGCTTGTCGGGACAGAGCAATCAGCCCCAGCATTTT

j_gene: TRBJ1-1
abundance: few
v_gene: TRBV29-1
len: 14
d_gene: .
CDR3aa: CSVSPTDENTEAFF
CDR3nt: TGCAGCGTTTCCCCGACAGACGAGAACACTGAAGCTTTCTTT

j_gene: TRBJ1-1
abundance: .
v_gene: TRBV7-9
len: 17
d_gene: .
CDR3aa: CASSLAAGRDQNTEAFF
CDR3nt: TGTGCCAGCAGCTTAGCGGCAGGGAGGGACCAGAACACTGAAGCTTTCTTT

j_gene: TRBJ1-1
abundance: few
v_gene: TRBV5-1
len: 13
d_gene: TRBD1
CDR3aa: CASSGDRVGSAFF
CDR3nt: TGCGCCAGCAGCGGCGACAGGGTTGGATCTGCTTTCTTT

j_gene: TRBJ2-1
abundance: few
v_gene: TRBV3-1
len: 18
d_gene: TRBD2
CDR3aa: CASSSEGASGSSYNEQFF
CDR3nt: TGTGCCAGCAGCTCAGAAGGGGCTAGCGGTAGCTCCTACAATGAGCAGTTCTTC

j_gene: TRBJ2-1
abundance: many
v_gene: TRBV4-2
len: 15
d_gene: TRBD2
CDR3aa: CASSQEGGSRNEQFF
CDR3nt: TGTGCCAGCAGCCAAGAAGGCGGGAGTCGAAATGAGCAGTTCTTC

j_gene: TRBJ1-1
abundance: .
v_gene: TRBV5-6
len: 16
d_gene: TRBD1
CDR3aa: CASSLPRTGFNTEAFF
CDR3nt: TGTGCCAGCAGCCTACCCCGGACAGGTTTTAACACTGAAGCTTTCTTT

j_gene: TRBJ1-5
abundance: few
v_gene: TRBV5-5
len: 13
d_gene: .
CDR3aa: CASSLGTHQPQHF
CDR3nt: TGTGCCAGCAGCTTGGGCACCCACCAGCCCCAGCATTTT

j_gene: TRBJ1-5
abundance: once
v_gene: TRBV7-9
len: 14
d_gene: .
CDR3aa: CASSSSTGPQPQHF
CDR3nt: TGTGCCAGCAGCTCCTCGACAGGACCCCAGCCCCAGCATTTT

j_gene: TRBJ1-2
abundance: few
v_gene: TRBV4-2
len: 13
d_gene: .
CDR3aa: CASSPTKDYGYTF
CDR3nt: TGTGCCAGCAGCCCCACCAAGGACTATGGCTACACCTTC

j_gene: TRBJ2-1
abundance: .
v_gene: TRBV20-1
len: 16
d_gene: TRBD2
CDR3aa: CSAREMGEGRNNEQFF
CDR3nt: TGCAGTGCTAGAGAAATGGGGGAGGGGAGAAACAATGAGCAGTTCTTC

j_gene: TRBJ1-2
abundance: .
v_gene: TRBV29-1
len: 14
d_gene: .
CDR3aa: CSVETDRINYGYTF
CDR3nt: TGCAGCGTTGAAACCGACAGAATCAACTATGGCTACACCTTC

j_gene: TRBJ2-3
abundance: .
v_gene: TRBV24-1
len: 16
d_gene: TRBD2
CDR3aa: CATSDRRGGYPDTQYF
CDR3nt: TGTGCCACCAGTGACAGACGGGGGGGCTACCCAGATACGCAGTATTTT

j_gene: TRBJ2-7
abundance: few
v_gene: TRBV5-6
len: 16
d_gene: .
CDR3aa: CASSLVGSRTSYEQYF
CDR3nt: TGTGCCAGCAGCTTGGTGGGGAGCCGGACTTCCTACGAGCAGTACTTC

j_gene: TRBJ2-3
abundance: few
v_gene: TRBV5-1
len: 17
d_gene: .
CDR3aa: CASSSTPPGKGTDTQYF
CDR3nt: TGCGCCAGCAGCTCAACACCCCCAGGAAAGGGGACAGATACGCAGTATTTT

j_gene: TRBJ1-6
abundance: .
v_gene: TRBV12-3/TRBV12-4
len: 15
d_gene: .
CDR3aa: CASSLERQSNSPLHF
CDR3nt: TGTGCCAGCAGTTTAGAAAGACAGTCAAATTCACCCCTCCACTTT

j_gene: TRBJ2-7
abundance: many
v_gene: TRBV9
len: 14
d_gene: .
CDR3aa: CASTPGRGSYEQYF
CDR3nt: TGTGCCAGCACCCCCGGGCGGGGTTCCTACGAGCAGTACTTC

j_gene: TRBJ2-5
abundance: .
v_gene: TRBV12-3/TRBV12-4
len: 17
d_gene: TRBD2
CDR3aa: CASSPLLAGSRGETQYF
CDR3nt: TGTGCCAGCAGCCCTCTACTAGCGGGCAGTCGGGGGGAGACCCAGTACTTC

j_gene: TRBJ2-7
abundance: .
v_gene: TRBV11-1
len: 14
d_gene: .
CDR3aa: CASRNRDTSYEQYF
CDR3nt: TGTGCCAGCAGAAATCGGGACACATCCTACGAGCAGTACTTC

j_gene: TRBJ1-2
abundance: .
v_gene: TRBV12-3/TRBV12-4
len: 12
d_gene: .
CDR3aa: CASSLKYYGYTF
CDR3nt: TGTGCCAGCAGTTTAAAGTACTATGGCTACACCTTC

j_gene: TRBJ1-6
abundance: .
v_gene: TRBV7-6
len: 15
d_gene: .
CDR3aa: CASSPSGRWNSPLHF
CDR3nt: TGTGCCAGCAGCCCCTCGGGACGGTGGAATTCACCCCTCCACTTT

j_gene: TRBJ1-2
abundance: .
v_gene: TRBV12-3/TRBV12-4
len: 15
d_gene: TRBD1
CDR3aa: CASSYNRGRGYGYTF
CDR3nt: TGTGCCAGCAGTTACAACAGGGGTAGGGGGTATGGCTACACCTTC

j_gene: TRBJ1-1
abundance: few
v_gene: TRBV6-5
len: 13
d_gene: .
CDR3aa: CASSYGMNTEAFF
CDR3nt: TGCGCCAGCAGCTATGGGATGAACACTGAAGCTTTCTTT

j_gene: TRBJ2-3
abundance: .
v_gene: TRBV24-1
len: 17
d_gene: TRBD2
CDR3aa: CATSDPGLRASTDTQYF
CDR3nt: TGTGCCACCAGTGATCCGGGACTAAGAGCCAGCACAGATACGCAGTATTTT

j_gene: TRBJ2-5
abundance: few
v_gene: TRBV12-3/TRBV12-4
len: 14
d_gene: TRBD1
CDR3aa: CASSDRGTQETQYF
CDR3nt: TGTGCCAGCAGTGACAGGGGAACTCAAGAGACCCAGTACTTC

j_gene: TRBJ2-5
abundance: many
v_gene: TRBV12-3/TRBV12-4
len: 17
d_gene: TRBD2
CDR3aa: CASSFPLAGAYQETQYF
CDR3nt: TGTGCCAGCAGTTTTCCCCTAGCGGGGGCCTACCAAGAGACCCAGTACTTC

j_gene: TRBJ2-5
abundance: few
v_gene: TRBV12-3/TRBV12-4
len: 16
d_gene: TRBD1
CDR3aa: CASSLAGTGRQETQYF
CDR3nt: TGTGCCAGCAGTTTAGCCGGGACAGGGCGCCAAGAGACCCAGTACTTC

j_gene: TRBJ2-5
abundance: .
v_gene: TRBV7-7
len: 13
d_gene: .
CDR3aa: CASSFGVRETQYF
CDR3nt: TGTGCTAGCAGCTTTGGAGTACGGGAGACCCAGTACTTC

j_gene: TRBJ2-3
abundance: .
v_gene: TRBV2
len: 15
d_gene: TRBD2
CDR3aa: CASSEARLATDTQYF
CDR3nt: TGTGCCAGCAGTGAAGCGAGACTAGCTACAGATACGCAGTATTTT

j_gene: TRBJ1-1
abundance: .
v_gene: TRBV9
len: 15
d_gene: .
CDR3aa: CASSVGSQGRAEAFF
CDR3nt: TGTGCCAGCAGCGTAGGGTCCCAGGGGCGAGCTGAAGCTTTCTTT

j_gene: TRBJ2-7
abundance: .
v_gene: TRBV9
len: 14
d_gene: .
CDR3aa: CASSVEGMANEQYF
CDR3nt: TGTGCCAGCAGCGTAGAAGGGATGGCTAACGAGCAGTACTTC